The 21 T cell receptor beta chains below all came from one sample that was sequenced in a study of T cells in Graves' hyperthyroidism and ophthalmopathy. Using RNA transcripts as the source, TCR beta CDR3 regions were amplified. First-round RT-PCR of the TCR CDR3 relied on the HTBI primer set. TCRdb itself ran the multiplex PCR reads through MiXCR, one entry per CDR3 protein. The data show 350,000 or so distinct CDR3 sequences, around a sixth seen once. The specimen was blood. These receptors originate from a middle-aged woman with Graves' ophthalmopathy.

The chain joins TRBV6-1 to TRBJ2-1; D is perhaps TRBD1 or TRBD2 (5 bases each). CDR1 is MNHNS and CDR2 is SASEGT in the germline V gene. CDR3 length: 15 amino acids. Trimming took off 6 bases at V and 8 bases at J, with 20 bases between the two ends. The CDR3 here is CASSPRDRSRDEQFF. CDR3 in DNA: TGTGCCAGCAGCCCTAGGGACCGCTCGCGGGATGAGCAGTTCTTC.

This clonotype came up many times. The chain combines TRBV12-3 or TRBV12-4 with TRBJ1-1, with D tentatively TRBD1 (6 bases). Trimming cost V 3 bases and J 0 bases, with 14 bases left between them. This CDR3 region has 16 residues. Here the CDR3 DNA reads TGTGCCAGCAGTTTGGGGACAACTCTGATGAACACTGAAGCTTTCTTT. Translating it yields CASSLGTTLMNTEAFF.

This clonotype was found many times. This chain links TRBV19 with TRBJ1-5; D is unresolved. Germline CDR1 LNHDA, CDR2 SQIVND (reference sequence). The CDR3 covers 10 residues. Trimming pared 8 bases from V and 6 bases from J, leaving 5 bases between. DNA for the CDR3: TGTGCCAGTGGAATTCAGCCCCAGCATTTT. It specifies CASGIQPQHF.

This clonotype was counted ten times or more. CDR3 in amino acids: CASSTGIRPGAFF. The DNA of the CDR3 is TGTGCCAGCAGTACAGGGATACGTCCAGGAGCTTTCTTT. V usage is TRBV28 and J usage is TRBJ1-1; D possibly corresponds to TRBD1 (6 bases). V lost 5 bases to trimming and J lost 10 bases, with 17 bases between them. The germline gives CDR1 MDHEN, CDR2 SYDVKM. The length of the CDR3 is 13 residues.

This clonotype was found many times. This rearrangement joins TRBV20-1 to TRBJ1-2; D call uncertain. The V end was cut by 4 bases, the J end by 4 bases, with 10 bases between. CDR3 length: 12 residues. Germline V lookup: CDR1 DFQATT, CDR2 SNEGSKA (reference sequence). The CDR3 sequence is CSAKIGFYGYTF. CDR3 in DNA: TGCAGTGCTAAAATCGGCTTCTATGGCTACACCTTC.

This chain's CDR3 is CASRKGLVGYEQYF. The CDR3 region has the DNA TGCGCCAGCAGGAAGGGACTAGTAGGGTACGAGCAGTACTTC. The chain couples TRBV10-2 to TRBJ2-7, with TRBD2 identical over 8 bases. The J segment lost 4 bases and the V segment lost 6 bases, leaving 8 bases of the junction unmatched. The CDR3 length is 14 residues. Germline assignment: CDR1 WSHSY and CDR2 SAAADI.

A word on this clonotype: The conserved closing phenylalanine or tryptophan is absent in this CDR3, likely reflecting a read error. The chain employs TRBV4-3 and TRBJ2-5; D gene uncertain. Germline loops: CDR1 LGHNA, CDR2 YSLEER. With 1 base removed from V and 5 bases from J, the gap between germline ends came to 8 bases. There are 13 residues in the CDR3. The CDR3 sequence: CASSQGPWETQYL. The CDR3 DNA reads TGCGCCAGCAGCCAAGGCCCGTGGGAGACCCAGTACCTC.

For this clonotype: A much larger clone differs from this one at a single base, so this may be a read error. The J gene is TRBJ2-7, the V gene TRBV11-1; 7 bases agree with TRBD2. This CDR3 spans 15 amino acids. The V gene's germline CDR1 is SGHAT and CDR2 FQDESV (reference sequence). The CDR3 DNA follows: TGTGTCAGCAGCTTGACGCACCGGGGGGCCTACGAGCAGTACTTC. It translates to CVSSLTHRGAYEQYF.

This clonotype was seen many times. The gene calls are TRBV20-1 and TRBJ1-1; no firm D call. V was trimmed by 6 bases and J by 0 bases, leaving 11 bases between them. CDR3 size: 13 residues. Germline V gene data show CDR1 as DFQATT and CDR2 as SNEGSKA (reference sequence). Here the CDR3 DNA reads TGCAGTGCCCTGATAGGTTTGAACACTGAAGCTTTCTTT. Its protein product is CSALIGLNTEAFF.

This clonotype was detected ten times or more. CDR3 amino acids: CASRVGPNTGELFF. The CDR3 DNA reads as TGTGCCAGTAGGGTAGGACCGAACACCGGGGAGCTGTTTTTT. The rearrangement joins TRBV2 to TRBJ2-2; D is unclear. V lost 9 bases and J 0 bases, leaving 11 bases between the germline ends. This CDR3 has 14 residues. Germline V gene sequence: CDR1 SNHLY, CDR2 FYNNEI.

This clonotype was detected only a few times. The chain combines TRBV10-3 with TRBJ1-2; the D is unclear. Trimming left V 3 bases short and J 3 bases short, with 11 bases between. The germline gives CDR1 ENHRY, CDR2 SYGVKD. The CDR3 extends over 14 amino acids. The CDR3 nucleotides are TGTGCCATCAGTGAATCAGGAGCCTACTATGGCTACACCTTC. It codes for CAISESGAYYGYTF.

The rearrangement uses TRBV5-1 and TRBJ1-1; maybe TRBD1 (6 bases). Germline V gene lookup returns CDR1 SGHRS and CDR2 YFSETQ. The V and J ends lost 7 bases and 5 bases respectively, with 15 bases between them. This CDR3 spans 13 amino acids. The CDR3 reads CASQFPGDTEAFF. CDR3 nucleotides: TGCGCCAGCCAATTCCCAGGGGATACTGAAGCTTTCTTT.

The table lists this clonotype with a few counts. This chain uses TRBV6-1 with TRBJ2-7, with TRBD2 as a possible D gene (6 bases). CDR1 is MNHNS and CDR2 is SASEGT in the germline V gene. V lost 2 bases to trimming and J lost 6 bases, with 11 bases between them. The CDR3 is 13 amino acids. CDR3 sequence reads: CASSEYGGTEQYF. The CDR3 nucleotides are TGTGCCAGCAGTGAATATGGAGGGACCGAGCAGTACTTC.

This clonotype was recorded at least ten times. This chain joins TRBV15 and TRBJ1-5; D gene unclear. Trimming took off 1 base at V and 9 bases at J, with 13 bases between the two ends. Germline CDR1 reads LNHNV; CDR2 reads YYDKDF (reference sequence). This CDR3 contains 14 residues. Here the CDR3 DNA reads TGTGCCACCAGCAGAGGTGGCCAATCCCCGCCCCAGCATTTT. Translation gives CATSRGGQSPPQHF.

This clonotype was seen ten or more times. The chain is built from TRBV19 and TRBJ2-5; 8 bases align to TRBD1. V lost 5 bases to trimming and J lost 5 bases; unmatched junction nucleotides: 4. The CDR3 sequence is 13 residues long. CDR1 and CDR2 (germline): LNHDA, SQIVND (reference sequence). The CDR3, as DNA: TGTGCCAGTAGTGAAAACAGGGGGGAGACCCAGTACTTC. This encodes CASSENRGETQYF.

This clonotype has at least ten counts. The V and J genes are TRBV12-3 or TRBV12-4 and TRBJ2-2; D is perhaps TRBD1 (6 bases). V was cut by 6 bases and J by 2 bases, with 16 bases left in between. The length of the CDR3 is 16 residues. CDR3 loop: CASSRDDRLNTGELFF. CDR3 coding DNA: TGTGCCAGCAGCCGAGATGACAGGCTCAACACCGGGGAGCTGTTTTTT.

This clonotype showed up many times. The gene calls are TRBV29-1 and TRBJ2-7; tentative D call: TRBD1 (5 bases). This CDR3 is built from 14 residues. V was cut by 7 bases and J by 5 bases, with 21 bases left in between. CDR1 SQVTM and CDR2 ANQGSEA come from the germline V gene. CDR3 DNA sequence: TGCAGCGCTACACCTGGGGCTAACGTCCACGAGCAGTACTTC. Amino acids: CSATPGANVHEQYF.

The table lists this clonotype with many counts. CDR3 in DNA: TGTGCCAGCTCACCAGCCGGGACAGGGTCCACTGAAGCTTTCTTT. It specifies CASSPAGTGSTEAFF. This chain joins TRBV18 and TRBJ1-1, with TRBD1 matching over 9 bases. Trimming removed 2 bases from V and 4 bases from J; junction bases left unmatched: 5. Looked up from germline, CDR1 is KGHSH and CDR2 is LQKENI. The CDR3 consists of 15 residues.

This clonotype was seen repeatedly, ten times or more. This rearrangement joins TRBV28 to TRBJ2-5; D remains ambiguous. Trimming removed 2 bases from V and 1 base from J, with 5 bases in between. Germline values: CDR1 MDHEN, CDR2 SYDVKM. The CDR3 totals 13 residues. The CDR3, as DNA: TGTGCCAGCAGTTTACAGGTCCAAGAGACCCAGTACTTC. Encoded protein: CASSLQVQETQYF. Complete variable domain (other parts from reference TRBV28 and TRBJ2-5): DVKVTQSSRYLVKRTGEKVFLECVQDMDHENMFWYRQDPGLGLRLIYFSYDVKMKEKGDIPEGYSVSREKKERFSLILESASTNQTSMYLCASSLQVQETQYFGPGTRLLVL.

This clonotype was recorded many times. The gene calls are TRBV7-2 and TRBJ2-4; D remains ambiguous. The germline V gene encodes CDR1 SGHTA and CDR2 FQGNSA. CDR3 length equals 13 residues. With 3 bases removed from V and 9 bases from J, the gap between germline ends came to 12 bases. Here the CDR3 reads CASSFEQSGIQYF. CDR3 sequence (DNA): TGTGCCAGCAGCTTCGAACAATCGGGCATTCAGTACTTC.

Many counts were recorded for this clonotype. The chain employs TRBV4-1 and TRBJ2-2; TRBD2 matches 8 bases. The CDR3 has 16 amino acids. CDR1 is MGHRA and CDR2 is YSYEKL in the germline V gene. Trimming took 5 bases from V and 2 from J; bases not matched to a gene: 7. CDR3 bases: TGCGCCAGCAGCACCGAACTAGCGGCCAACACCGGGGAGCTGTTTTTT. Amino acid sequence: CASSTELAANTGELFF.